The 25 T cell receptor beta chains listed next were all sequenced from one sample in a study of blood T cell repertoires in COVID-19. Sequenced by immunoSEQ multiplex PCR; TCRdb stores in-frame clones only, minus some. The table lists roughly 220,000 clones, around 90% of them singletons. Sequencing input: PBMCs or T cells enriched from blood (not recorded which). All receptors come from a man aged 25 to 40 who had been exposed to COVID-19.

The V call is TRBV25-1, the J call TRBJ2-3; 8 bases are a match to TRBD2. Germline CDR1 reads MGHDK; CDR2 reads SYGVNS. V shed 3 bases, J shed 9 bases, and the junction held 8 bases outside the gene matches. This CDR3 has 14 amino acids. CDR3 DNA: TGTGCCAGCAGTGACGTCGGGCGGGGGGACACGCAGTATTTT. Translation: CASSDVGRGDTQYF.

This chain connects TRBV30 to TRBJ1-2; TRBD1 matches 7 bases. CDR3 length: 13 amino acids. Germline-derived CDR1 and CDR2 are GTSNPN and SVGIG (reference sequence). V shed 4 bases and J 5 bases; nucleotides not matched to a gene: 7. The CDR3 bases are TGTGCCTGGACAGGGGGAACGTCATATGGCTACACCTTC. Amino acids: CAWTGGTSYGYTF.

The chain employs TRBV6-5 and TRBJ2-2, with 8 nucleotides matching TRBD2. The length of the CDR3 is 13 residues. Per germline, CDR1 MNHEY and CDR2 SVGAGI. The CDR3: CASGASYTGELFF. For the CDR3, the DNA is TGTGCTAGCGGGGCCTCCTACACCGGGGAGCTGTTTTTT.

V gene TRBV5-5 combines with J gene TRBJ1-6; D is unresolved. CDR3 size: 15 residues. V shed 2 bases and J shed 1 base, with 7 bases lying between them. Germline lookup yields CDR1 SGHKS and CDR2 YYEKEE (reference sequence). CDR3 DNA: TGTGCCAGCAGCTTACGGGGATCCTATAATTCACCCCTCCACTTT. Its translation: CASSLRGSYNSPLHF.

DNA for the CDR3: TGTGCCAGCGGACCCCTCGGGGGACATTCACCCCTCCACTTT. As protein: CASGPLGGHSPLHF. This sequence joins TRBV9 and TRBJ1-6; D perhaps matches TRBD1 (5 bases). V shed 7 bases and J shed 8 bases, with 16 bases lying between them. This CDR3 is 14 amino acids long. Germline V CDR1 and CDR2: SGDLS, YYNGEE.

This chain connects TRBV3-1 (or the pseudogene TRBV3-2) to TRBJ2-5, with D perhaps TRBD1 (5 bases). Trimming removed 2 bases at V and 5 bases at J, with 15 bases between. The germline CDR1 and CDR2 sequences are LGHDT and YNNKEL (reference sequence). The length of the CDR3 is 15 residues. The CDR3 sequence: CASSQRRGGGETQYF. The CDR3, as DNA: TGTGCCAGCAGCCAAAGAAGGGGCGGTGGGGAGACCCAGTACTTC.

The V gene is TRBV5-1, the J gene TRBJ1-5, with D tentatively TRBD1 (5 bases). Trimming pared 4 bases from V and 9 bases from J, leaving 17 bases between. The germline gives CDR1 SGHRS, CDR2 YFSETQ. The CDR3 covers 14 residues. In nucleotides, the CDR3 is TGCGCCAGCAGCCTGGACGTGGGGCTTTGGCCCCAGCATTTT. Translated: CASSLDVGLWPQHF.

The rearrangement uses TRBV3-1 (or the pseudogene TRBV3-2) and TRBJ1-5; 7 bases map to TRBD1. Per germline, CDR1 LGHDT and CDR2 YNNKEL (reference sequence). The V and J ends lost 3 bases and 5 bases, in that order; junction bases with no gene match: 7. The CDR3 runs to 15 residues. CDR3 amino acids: CASSHGRQGDQPQHF. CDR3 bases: TGTGCCAGCAGCCACGGACGACAGGGAGATCAGCCCCAGCATTTT.

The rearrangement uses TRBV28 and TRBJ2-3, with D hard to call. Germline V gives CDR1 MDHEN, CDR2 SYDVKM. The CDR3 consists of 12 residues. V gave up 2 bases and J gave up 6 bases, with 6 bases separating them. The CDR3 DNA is TGTGCCAGCAGTTTACCAGCGGATACGCAGTATTTT. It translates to CASSLPADTQYF. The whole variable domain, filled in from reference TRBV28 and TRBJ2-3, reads DVKVTQSSRYLVKRTGEKVFLECVQDMDHENMFWYRQDPGLGLRLIYFSYDVKMKEKGDIPEGYSVSREKKERFSLILESASTNQTSMYLCASSLPADTQYFGPGTRLTVL.

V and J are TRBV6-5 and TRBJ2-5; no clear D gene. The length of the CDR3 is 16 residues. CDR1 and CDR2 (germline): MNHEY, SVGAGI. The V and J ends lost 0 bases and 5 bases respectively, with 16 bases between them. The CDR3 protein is CASSYSRDNREETQYF. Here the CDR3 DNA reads TGTGCCAGCAGTTACTCGCGCGACAACAGAGAGGAGACCCAGTACTTC.

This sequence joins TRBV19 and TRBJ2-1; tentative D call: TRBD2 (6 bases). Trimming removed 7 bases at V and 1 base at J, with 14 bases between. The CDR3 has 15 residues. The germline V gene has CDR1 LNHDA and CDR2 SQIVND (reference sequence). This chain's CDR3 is CASKPQGGSYNEQFF. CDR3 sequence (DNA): TGTGCCAGTAAGCCCCAGGGAGGATCCTACAATGAGCAGTTCTTC.

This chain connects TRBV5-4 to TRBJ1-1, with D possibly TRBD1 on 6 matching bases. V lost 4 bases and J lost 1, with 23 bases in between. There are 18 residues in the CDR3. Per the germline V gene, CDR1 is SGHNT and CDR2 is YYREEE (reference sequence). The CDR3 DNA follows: TGTGCCAGCAGCCCCTATTTGTCAAGGGGGATTACGAACACTGAAGCTTTCTTT. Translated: CASSPYLSRGITNTEAFF.

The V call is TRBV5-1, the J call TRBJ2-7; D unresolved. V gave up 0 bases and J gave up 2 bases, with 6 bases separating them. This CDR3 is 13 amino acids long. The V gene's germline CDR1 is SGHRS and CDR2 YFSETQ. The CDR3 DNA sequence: TGCGCCAGCAGCTTGGACAGAACCTACGAGCAGTACTTC. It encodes CASSLDRTYEQYF.

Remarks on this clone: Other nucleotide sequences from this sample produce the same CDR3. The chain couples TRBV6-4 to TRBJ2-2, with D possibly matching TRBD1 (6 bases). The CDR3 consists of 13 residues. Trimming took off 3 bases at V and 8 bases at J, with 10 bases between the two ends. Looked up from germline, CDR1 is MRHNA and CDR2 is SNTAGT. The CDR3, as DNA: TGTGCCAGCAGTGAGACAGGCACTGGGGAGCTGTTTTTT. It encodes CASSETGTGELFF.

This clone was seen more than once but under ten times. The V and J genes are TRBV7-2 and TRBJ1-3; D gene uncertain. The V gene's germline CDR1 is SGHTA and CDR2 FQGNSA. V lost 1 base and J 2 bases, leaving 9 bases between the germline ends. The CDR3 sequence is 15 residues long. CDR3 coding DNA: TGTGCCAGCAGCTTAGTCGACGGGGCTGGAAACACCATATATTTT. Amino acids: CASSLVDGAGNTIYF. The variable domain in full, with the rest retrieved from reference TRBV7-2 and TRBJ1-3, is GAGVSQSPSNKVTEKGKDVELRCDPISGHTALYWYRQSLGQGLEFLIYFQGNSAPDKSGLPSDRFSAERTGGSVSTLTIQRTQQEDSAVYLCASSLVDGAGNTIYFGEGSWLTVV.

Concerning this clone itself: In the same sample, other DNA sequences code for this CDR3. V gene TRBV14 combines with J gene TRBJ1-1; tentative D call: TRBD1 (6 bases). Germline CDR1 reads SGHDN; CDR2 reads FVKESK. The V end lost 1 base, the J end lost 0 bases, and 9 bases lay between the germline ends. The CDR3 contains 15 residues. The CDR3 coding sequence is TGTGCCAGCAGCCAAGGAGCAGGGGTGAACACTGAAGCTTTCTTT. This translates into CASSQGAGVNTEAFF.

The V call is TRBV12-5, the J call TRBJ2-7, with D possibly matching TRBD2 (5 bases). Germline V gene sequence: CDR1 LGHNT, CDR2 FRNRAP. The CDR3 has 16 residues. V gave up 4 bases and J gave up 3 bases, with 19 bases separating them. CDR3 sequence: CASGSWYGIGSYEQYF. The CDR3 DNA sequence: TGTGCTAGTGGTTCGTGGTATGGTATAGGGAGCTACGAGCAGTACTTC.

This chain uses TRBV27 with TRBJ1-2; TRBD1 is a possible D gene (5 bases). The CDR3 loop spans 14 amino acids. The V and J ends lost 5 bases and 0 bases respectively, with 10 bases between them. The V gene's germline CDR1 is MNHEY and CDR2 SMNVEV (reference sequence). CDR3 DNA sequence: TGTGCCAGCAGTCTGCAGGGCCCTAACTATGGCTACACCTTC. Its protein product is CASSLQGPNYGYTF.

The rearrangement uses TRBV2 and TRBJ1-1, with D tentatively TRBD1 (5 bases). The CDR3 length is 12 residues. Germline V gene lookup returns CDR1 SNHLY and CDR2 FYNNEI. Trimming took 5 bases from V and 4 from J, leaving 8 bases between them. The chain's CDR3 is CASSQGRTEAFF. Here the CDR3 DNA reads TGTGCCAGCAGTCAGGGTCGCACTGAAGCTTTCTTT.

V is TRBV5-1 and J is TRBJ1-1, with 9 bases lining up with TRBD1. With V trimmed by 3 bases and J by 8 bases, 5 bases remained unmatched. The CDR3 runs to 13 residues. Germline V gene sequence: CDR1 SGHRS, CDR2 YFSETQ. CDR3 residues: CASSSGQGLEAFF. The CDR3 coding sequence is TGCGCCAGCAGCTCTGGACAGGGGCTCGAAGCTTTCTTT.

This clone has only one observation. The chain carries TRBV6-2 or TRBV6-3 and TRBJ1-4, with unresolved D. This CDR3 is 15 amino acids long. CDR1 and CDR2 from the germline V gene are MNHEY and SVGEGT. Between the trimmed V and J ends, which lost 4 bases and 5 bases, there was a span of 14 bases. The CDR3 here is CASSFGRDLNEKLFF. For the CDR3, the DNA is TGTGCCAGCAGTTTTGGACGGGATCTCAATGAAAAACTGTTTTTT.

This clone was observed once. The CDR3 DNA is TGTGCCAGCTCCCACGGAGGACTGAACACTGAAGCTTTCTTT. Translating it yields CASSHGGLNTEAFF. The genes are TRBV27 and TRBJ1-1; D is unresolved. The CDR3 covers 14 residues. The germline V gene has CDR1 MNHEY and CDR2 SMNVEV (reference sequence). Trimming left V 8 bases short and J 0 bases short, with 13 bases between.

Here the CDR3 reads CASSLWGLAGGSTDTQYF. In DNA, the CDR3 is TGCGCCAGCAGCCTCTGGGGGCTAGCGGGGGGAAGCACAGATACGCAGTATTTT. This chain uses TRBV4-1 with TRBJ2-3; 11 bases align to TRBD2. Germline V gives CDR1 MGHRA, CDR2 YSYEKL. This CDR3 is 18 amino acids long. V was pared by 4 bases and J by 0 bases, with 9 bases of the junction left unmatched.

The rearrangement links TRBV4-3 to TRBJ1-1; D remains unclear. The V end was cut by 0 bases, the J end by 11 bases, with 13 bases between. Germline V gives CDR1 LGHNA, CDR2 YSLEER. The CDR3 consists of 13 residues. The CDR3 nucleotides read TGCGCCAGCAGCCAAGATGGGCCGCTTGCGGCTTTCTTT. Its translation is CASSQDGPLAAFF.

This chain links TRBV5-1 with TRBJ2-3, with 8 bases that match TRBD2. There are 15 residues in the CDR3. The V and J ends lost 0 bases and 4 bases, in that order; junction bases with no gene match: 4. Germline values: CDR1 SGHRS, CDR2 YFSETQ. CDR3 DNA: TGCGCCAGCAGCTTGGCGGGGGGGCCGGCAGATACGCAGTATTTT. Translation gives CASSLAGGPADTQYF.